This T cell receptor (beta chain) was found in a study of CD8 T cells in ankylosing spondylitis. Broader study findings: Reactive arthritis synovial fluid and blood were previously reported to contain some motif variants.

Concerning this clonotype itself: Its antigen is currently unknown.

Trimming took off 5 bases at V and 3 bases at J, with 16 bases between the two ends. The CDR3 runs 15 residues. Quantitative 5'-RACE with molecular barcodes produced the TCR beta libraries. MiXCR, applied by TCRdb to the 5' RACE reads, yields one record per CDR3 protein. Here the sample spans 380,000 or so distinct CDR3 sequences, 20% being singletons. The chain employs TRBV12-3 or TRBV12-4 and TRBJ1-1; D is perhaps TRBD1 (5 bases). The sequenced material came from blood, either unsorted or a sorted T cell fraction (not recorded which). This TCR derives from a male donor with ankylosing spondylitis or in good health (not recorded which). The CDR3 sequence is CASSVDSDADTEAFF. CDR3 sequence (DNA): TGTGCCAGCAGTGTTGACAGTGATGCGGACACTGAAGCTTTCTTT.